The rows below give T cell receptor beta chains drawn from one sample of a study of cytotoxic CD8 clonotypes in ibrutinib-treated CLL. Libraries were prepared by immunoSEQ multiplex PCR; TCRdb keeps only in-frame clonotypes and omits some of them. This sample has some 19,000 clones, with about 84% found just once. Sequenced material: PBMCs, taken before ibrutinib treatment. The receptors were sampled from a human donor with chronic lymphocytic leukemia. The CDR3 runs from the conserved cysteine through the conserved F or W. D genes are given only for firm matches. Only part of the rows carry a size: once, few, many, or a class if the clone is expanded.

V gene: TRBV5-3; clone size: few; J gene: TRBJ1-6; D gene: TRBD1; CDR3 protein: CARSSLDRTGPLHF; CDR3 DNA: TGTGCCAGAAGCTCATTGGACAGGACGGGACCCCTCCACTTT
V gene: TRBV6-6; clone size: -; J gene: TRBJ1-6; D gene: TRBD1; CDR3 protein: CASSYTGQGKYSPLHF; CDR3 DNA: TGTGCCAGCAGTTACACCGGACAGGGGAAATATTCACCCCTCCACTTT
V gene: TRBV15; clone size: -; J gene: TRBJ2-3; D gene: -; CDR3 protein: CATSRVLGPGTDTQYF; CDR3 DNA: TGTGCCACCAGCAGAGTTTTGGGGCCAGGCACAGATACGCAGTATTTT
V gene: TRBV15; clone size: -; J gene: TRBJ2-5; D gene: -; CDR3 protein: CATSRSVGSKLNRETQYF; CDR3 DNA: TGTGCCACCAGCCGTTCGGTCGGTAGTAAACTCAATAGAGAGACCCAGTACTTC
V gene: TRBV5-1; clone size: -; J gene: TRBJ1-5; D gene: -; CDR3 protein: CASSLAHTITGPHWDYSNQPQHF; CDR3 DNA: TGCGCCAGCAGCTTGGCCCACACAATTACAGGGCCCCATTGGGATTATAGCAATCAGCCCCAGCATTTT
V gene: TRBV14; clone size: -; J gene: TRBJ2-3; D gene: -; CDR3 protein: CASSFAPTFTDTQYF; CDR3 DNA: TGTGCCAGCAGCTTCGCTCCAACCTTCACAGATACGCAGTATTTT
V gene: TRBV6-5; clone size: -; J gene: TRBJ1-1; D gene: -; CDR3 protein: CASSLGTEAFF; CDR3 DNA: TGTGCCAGCAGCCTCGGGACAGAAGCTTTCTTT
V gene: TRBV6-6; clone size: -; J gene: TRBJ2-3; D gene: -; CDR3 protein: CASSTGTDTQYF; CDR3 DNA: TGTGCCAGCTCCACGGGCACAGATACGCAGTATTTT
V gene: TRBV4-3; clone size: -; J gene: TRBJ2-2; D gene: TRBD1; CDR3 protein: CASSQQNRGRINTGELFF; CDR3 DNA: TGCGCCAGCAGCCAACAAAACAGGGGCCGGATAAACACCGGGGAGCTGTTTTTT
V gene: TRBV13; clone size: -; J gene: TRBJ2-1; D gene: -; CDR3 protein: CASSSEGRSYNEQFF; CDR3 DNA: TGTGCCAGCAGCTCAGAGGGACGCTCCTACAATGAGCAGTTCTTC
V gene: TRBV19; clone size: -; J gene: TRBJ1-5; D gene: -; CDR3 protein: CASSMMGASNQPQHF; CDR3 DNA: TGTGCCAGTAGTATGATGGGGGCGAGCAATCAGCCCCAGCATTTT
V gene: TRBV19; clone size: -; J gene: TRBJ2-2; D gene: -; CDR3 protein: CASSMVLANTGELFF; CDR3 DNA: TGTGCCAGTAGTATGGTACTAGCGAACACCGGGGAGCTGTTTTTT
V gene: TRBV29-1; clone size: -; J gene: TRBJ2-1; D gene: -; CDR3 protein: CSVEADRVYNEQFF; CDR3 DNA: TGCAGCGTTGAAGCGGACAGAGTATACAATGAGCAGTTCTTC
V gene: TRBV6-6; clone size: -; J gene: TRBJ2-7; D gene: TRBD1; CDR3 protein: CASRDRLYEQYF; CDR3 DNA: TGTGCCAGCCGGGACAGGTTATACGAGCAGTACTTC
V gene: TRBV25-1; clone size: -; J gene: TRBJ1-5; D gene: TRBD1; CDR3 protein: CASSDRGGGQPQHF; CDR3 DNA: TGTGCCAGCTCGGACAGGGGGGGCGGGCAGCCCCAGCATTTT
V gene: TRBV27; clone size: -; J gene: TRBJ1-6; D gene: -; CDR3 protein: CASRGERRNSPLHF; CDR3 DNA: TGTGCCAGCAGGGGAGAGAGGAGAAATTCACCCCTCCACTTT